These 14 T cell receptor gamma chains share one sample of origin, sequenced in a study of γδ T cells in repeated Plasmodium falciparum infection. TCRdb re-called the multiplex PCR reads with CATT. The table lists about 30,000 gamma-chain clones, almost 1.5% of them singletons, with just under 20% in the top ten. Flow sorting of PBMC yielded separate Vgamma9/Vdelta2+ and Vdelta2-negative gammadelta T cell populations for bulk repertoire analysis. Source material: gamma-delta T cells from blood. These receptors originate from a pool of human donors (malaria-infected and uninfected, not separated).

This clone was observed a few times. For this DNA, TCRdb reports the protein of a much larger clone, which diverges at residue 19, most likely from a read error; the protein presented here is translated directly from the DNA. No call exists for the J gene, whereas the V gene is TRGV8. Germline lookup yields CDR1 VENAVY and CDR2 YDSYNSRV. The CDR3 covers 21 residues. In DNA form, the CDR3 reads TGTGCCACCTGGGATACCCGGCCCCAAGGTTCACCTTGTGAACCCTATTATAAGGAACTCTTT. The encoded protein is CATWDTRPQGSPCEPYYKELF.

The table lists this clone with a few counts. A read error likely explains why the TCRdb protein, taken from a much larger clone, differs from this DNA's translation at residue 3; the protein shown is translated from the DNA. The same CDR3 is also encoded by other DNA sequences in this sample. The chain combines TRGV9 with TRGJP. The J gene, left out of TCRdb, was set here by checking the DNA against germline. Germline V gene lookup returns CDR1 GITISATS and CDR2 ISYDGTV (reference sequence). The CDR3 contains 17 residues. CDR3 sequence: CASWEAHQELGKKIKVF. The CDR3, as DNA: TGTGCCTCGTGGGAGGCTCATCAAGAGTTGGGCAAAAAAATCAAGGTATTT.

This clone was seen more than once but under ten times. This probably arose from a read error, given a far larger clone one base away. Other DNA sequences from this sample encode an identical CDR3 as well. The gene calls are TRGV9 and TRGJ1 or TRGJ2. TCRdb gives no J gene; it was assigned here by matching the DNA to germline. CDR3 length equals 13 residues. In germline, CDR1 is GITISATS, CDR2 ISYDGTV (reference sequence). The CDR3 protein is CALWEVDYYKKLF. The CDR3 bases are TGTGCCCTGTGGGAGGTCGATTATTATAAGAAACTCTTT.

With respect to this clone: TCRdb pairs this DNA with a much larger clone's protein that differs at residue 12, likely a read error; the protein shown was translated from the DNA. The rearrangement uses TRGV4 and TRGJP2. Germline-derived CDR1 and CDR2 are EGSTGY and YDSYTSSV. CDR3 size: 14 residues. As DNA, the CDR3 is TGTGCCACCTGGGCCCCAGCTAAAGATTGGATCAGGACGTTT. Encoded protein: CATWAPAKDWIRTF.

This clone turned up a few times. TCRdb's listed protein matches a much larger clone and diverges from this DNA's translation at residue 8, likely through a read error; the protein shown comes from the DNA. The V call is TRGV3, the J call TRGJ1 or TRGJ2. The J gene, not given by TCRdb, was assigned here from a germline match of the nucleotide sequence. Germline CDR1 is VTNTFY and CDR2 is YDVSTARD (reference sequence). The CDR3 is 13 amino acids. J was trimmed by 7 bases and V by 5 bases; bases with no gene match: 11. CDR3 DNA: TGTGCCACCTGGGGCCTCCCTCCGTATAAGAAACTCTTT. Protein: CATWGLPPYKKLF.

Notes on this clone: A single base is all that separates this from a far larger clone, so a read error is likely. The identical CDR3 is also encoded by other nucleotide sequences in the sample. CDR3 nucleotide sequence: TGTGCCTTATGGGACTCGGCTTATTATAAGAAACTCTTT. It encodes CALWDSAYYKKLF. The rearrangement joins TRGV9 to TRGJ1 or TRGJ2. Since TCRdb gives no J gene, matching the DNA to germline was used here to assign it. Germline V gene sequence: CDR1 GITISATS, CDR2 ISYDGTV (reference sequence). The CDR3 runs 13 residues.

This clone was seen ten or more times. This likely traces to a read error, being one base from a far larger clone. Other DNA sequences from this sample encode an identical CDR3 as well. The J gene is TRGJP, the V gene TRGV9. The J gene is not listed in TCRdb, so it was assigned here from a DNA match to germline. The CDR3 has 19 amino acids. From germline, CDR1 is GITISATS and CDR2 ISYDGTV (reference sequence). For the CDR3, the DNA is TGTGCCCTGTGGGAGGTGCATTTGGTGAGGGAGTTGGGCAAAAAAATCAAGGTATTT. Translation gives CALWEVHLVRELGKKIKVF.

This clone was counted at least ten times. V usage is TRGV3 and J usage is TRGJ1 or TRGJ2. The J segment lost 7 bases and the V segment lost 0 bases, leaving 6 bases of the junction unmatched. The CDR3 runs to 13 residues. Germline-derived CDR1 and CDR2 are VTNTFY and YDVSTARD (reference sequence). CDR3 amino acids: CATWDRLQYKKLF. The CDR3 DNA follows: TGTGCCACCTGGGACAGGCTTCAATATAAGAAACTCTTT.

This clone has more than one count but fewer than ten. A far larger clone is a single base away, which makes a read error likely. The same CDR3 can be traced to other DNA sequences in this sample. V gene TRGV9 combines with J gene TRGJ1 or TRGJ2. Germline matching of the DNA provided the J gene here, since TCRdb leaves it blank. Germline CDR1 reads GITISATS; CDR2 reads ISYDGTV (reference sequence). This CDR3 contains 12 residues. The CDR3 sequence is CALWEVRIKKLF. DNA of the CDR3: TGTGCCCTGTGGGAGGTGCGAATAAAGAAACTCTTT.

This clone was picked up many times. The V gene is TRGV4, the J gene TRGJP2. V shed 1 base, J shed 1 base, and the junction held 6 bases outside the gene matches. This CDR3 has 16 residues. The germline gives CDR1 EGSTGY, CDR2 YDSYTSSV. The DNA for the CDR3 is TGTGCCACCTGGGATGGTATCCCTAGTAGTGATTGGATCAAGACGTTT. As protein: CATWDGIPSSDWIKTF.

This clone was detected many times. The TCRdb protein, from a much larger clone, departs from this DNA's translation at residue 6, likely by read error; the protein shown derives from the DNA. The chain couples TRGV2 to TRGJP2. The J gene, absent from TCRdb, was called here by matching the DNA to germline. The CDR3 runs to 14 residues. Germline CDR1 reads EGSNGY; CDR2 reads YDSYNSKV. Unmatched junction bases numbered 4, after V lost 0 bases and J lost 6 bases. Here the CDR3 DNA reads TGTGCCACCTGGGACGGGCGGCGTGATTGGATCAAGACGTTT. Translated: CATWDGRRDWIKTF.

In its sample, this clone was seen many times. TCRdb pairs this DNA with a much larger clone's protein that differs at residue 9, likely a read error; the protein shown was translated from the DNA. The CDR3 protein is CALWEVHTSGWFKIF. In DNA, the CDR3 is TGTGCCTTGTGGGAGGTGCATACCTCTGGTTGGTTCAAGATATTT. This chain connects TRGV9 to TRGJP1. TCRdb is silent on the J gene; assignment here came from matching the DNA to germline. Germline-derived CDR1 and CDR2 are GITISATS and ISYDGTV (reference sequence). The CDR3 runs 15 residues.

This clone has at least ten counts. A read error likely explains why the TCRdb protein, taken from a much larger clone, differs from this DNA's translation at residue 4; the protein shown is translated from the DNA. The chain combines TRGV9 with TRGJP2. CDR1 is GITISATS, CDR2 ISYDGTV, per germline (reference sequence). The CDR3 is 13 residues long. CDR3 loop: CALCEVGDWIKTF. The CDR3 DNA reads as TGTGCCTTGTGTGAGGTGGGGGATTGGATCAAGACGTTT.

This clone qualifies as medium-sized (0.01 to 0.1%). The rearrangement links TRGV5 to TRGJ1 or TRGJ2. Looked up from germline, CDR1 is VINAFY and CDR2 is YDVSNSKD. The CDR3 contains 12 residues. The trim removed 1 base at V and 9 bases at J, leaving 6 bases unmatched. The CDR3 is CATWDSHPKKLF. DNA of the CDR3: TGTGCCACCTGGGACAGCCACCCTAAGAAACTCTTT.